A single sample is the source of the 14 T cell receptor beta chains below, sequenced in a study of blood T cells in healthy people across ages. A sample-barcoded 5' primer and a J-beta primer mix were used in a second PCR of roughly 7 to 11 cycles. TCRdb reanalysed the 5' RACE reads using MiXCR and keeps one entry per CDR3 protein. The table lists hundreds of thousands of distinct CDR3 sequences, around 34% of them singletons. Sequenced material: blood. These receptors all come from a man younger than 35 in good health.

This clonotype was observed a handful of times. CDR3 DNA sequence: TGCAGTGCTAGGGTACAAGACAGACGGGACGAGCAGTACTTC. It yields the protein CSARVQDRRDEQYF. The rearrangement uses TRBV20-1 and TRBJ2-7; possibly TRBD1 for D (5 bases). Looked up from germline, CDR1 is DFQATT and CDR2 is SNEGSKA (reference sequence). The CDR3 loop spans 14 amino acids. V lost 3 bases and J 5 bases, leaving 17 bases between the germline ends.

This clonotype has ten or more counts. The gene calls are TRBV5-1 and TRBJ2-1, with TRBD2 matching 13 bases. V shed 1 base and J 2 bases; nucleotides not matched to a gene: 0. This CDR3 is built from 16 residues. CDR1 and CDR2 from the germline V gene are SGHRS and YFSETQ. CDR3 DNA: TGCGCCAGCAGCTTGACTAGCGGGGGGGCCTACAATGAGCAGTTCTTC. Encoded protein: CASSLTSGGAYNEQFF.

This clonotype was picked up a small number of times. The chain carries TRBV6-6 and TRBJ2-1; TRBD2 aligns across 8 bases. Trimming took 2 bases from V and 4 from J; bases not matched to a gene: 7. The CDR3 sequence is 16 residues long. Germline CDR1 is MNHNY and CDR2 is SVGAGI (reference sequence). The CDR3 here is CASSYRGGRGYNEQFF. CDR3 DNA sequence: TGTGCCAGCAGTTACCGCGGGGGGAGGGGATACAATGAGCAGTTCTTC.

On this clonotype itself: This sequence may be a read error, since a much larger clone differs from it by one base. The chain carries TRBV7-2 and TRBJ2-1; D could derive from TRBD1 or TRBD2 (5 bases each). Germline CDR1 SGHTA, CDR2 FQGNSA. CDR3 length: 13 amino acids. The CDR3 loop reads CASTQTDYDEQFF. CDR3 coding DNA: TGTGCCAGCACCCAGACAGACTACGATGAGCAGTTCTTC.

In the case of this clonotype: The junction and the germline gene differ at one end; a read error may be behind it. V is TRBV5-6 and J is TRBJ2-7, with 8 bases aligning to TRBD1. Germline V CDR1 and CDR2: SGHDT, YYEEEE. This CDR3 has 14 residues. The CDR3 protein is CVSRDRGLFYEQYF. The CDR3 DNA is TGTGTCAGCAGAGACAGGGGTTTATTCTACGAGCAGTACTTC.

The rearrangement links TRBV7-8 to TRBJ2-4; 8 positions match TRBD1. J gave up 8 bases and V 4 bases, and 10 bases lay outside the gene matches. The CDR3 length is 15 residues. Germline-derived CDR1 and CDR2 are SGHVS and FQNEAQ. As DNA, the CDR3 is TGTGCCAGCAGCTCCCCCGGACAGGGAAGGGACATTCAGTACTTC. This translates into CASSSPGQGRDIQYF. Full variable domain (remainder filled in from reference TRBV7-8 and TRBJ2-4): GAGVSQSPRYKVAKRGQDVALRCDPISGHVSLFWYQQALGQGPEFLTYFQNEAQLDKSGLPSDRFFAERPEGSVSTLKIQRTQQEDSAVYLCASSSPGQGRDIQYFGAGTRLSVL.

The rearrangement joins TRBV10-3 to TRBJ1-2; D is perhaps TRBD1 (5 bases). Trimming removed 3 bases at V and 6 bases at J, with 11 bases between. The CDR3 spans 13 residues. From germline, CDR1 is ENHRY and CDR2 SYGVKD. This CDR3 is CAISEQVLNGYTF. The DNA for the CDR3 is TGTGCCATCAGTGAACAGGTTTTGAATGGCTACACCTTC.

This clonotype was observed at least ten times. V gene TRBV12-3 or TRBV12-4 combines with J gene TRBJ2-7, with a tentative D call TRBD2 (6 bases). The CDR3 length is 15 residues. V was trimmed by 4 bases and J by 0 bases, leaving 13 bases between them. Here the CDR3 reads CASSSRGSVSYEQYF. The CDR3 DNA sequence: TGTGCCAGCAGTTCCCGGGGGAGTGTCTCCTACGAGCAGTACTTC.

This clonotype was detected a few times. The V gene is TRBV4-3, the J gene TRBJ1-6; D is uncertain. CDR3 length equals 13 residues. Trimming removed 7 bases from V and 9 bases from J, with 13 bases in between. CDR1 and CDR2 (germline): LGHNA, YSLEER. The CDR3 DNA reads TGCGCCAGCACCCTCGGTCAGAGTTCACCCCTCCACTTT. As protein: CASTLGQSSPLHF.

Ten or more counts support this clonotype. The rearrangement links TRBV14 to TRBJ2-4; TRBD2 agrees at 12 bases. CDR3 length equals 15 residues. The germline V gene has CDR1 SGHDN and CDR2 FVKESK. The V and J ends lost 4 bases and 6 bases, in that order; junction bases with no gene match: 4. The CDR3 protein is CASSLQTSGGNIQYF. CDR3 in DNA: TGTGCCAGCAGCCTCCAGACTAGCGGGGGAAACATTCAGTACTTC. Together with reference TRBV14 and TRBJ2-4, the CDR3 gives the full variable domain: EAGVTQFPSHSVIEKGQTVTLRCDPISGHDNLYWYRRVMGKEIKFLLHFVKESKQDESGMPNNRFLAERTGGTYSTLKVQPAELEDSGVYFCASSLQTSGGNIQYFGAGTRLSVL.

On this clonotype: Its ends do not fully match the called genes, so a read error is possible. The CDR3 spells CAGSVGTGDGYTF. CDR3 DNA: TGTGCCGGCAGTGTTGGGACAGGGGACGGCTACACCTTC. This rearrangement joins TRBV12-3 or TRBV12-4 to TRBJ1-2, with 10 bases identical to TRBD1. The CDR3 totals 13 residues.

A remark on this clonotype: With a much larger clone just one base away, this may be a read error. V usage is TRBV7-2 and J usage is TRBJ2-7; D unresolved. Trimming pared 5 bases from V and 7 bases from J, leaving 15 bases between. CDR1 and CDR2 from the germline V gene are SGHTA and FQGNSA. The CDR3 loop spans 13 amino acids. DNA for the CDR3: TGTGCCAGCAGCCCCGGACGGAACAATGAGCAGTACTTC. Translated, it gives CASSPGRNNEQYF.

In its sample, this clonotype was seen many times. CDR3 amino acids: CSARSGLDYNEQFF. In DNA form, the CDR3 reads TGCAGTGCTAGATCGGGCCTAGACTACAATGAGCAGTTCTTC. The rearrangement links TRBV20-1 to TRBJ2-1, with D hard to call. V lost 2 bases and J 3 bases, leaving 11 bases between the germline ends. CDR1 is DFQATT and CDR2 is SNEGSKA in the germline V gene (reference sequence). This CDR3 region has 14 residues.

This clonotype was observed a handful of times. This may stem from a read error, because a much larger clone lies one nucleotide away. The rearrangement joins TRBV10-3 to TRBJ2-1; no definite D call. V was cut by 8 bases and J by 8 bases, with 22 bases left in between. The CDR3 is 15 amino acids. CDR1 and CDR2 from the germline V gene are ENHRY and SYGVKD. CDR3 in DNA: TGTGCCATCGCTGGTTTAGGGAAGGGTATCGATGAGCAGTTCTTC. Its translation is CAIAGLGKGIDEQFF.